A selection of T cell receptor beta chains follows, all from one sample in a study of T cell responses to AZD1222 COVID-19 vaccine. Produced via immunoSEQ multiplex PCR; TCRdb's table is partial and in-frame only. The sample has over 80,000 clones, approximately 91% seen once. Sample: peripheral blood, taken 28 days after the second AZD1222 dose. The receptor set was obtained from an adult who received the AZD1222 COVID-19 vaccine. The CDR3 runs from the conserved cysteine through the conserved F or W. The order of the fields is V gene, J gene, clone size, D gene, CDR3 DNA, CDR3 protein. D genes are given only for firm matches. Clone sizes are given selectively: once, few, many, or a class where the clone is expanded.

v_call: TRBV25-1; j_call: TRBJ1-5; clone_size: many; d_call: NA; cdr3_nt: TGTGCCAGCAGTGAACGAGGGGAGATGGAGCAGCCCCAGCATTTT; cdr3_aa: CASSERGEMEQPQHF
v_call: TRBV7-9; j_call: TRBJ1-2; clone_size: NA; d_call: TRBD1; cdr3_nt: TGTGCCAGCAGGAAGGGGACAGGCCTCTATGGCTACACCTTC; cdr3_aa: CASRKGTGLYGYTF
v_call: TRBV6-1; j_call: TRBJ2-7; clone_size: NA; d_call: TRBD1; cdr3_nt: TGTGCCAGCAGTGAACCAGGGGGCCGGGGTGAGCAGTACTTC; cdr3_aa: CASSEPGGRGEQYF
v_call: TRBV29-1; j_call: TRBJ1-2; clone_size: NA; d_call: NA; cdr3_nt: TGCAGCGGCCTCGGGACCAACTATGGCTACACCTTC; cdr3_aa: CSGLGTNYGYTF
v_call: TRBV25-1; j_call: TRBJ2-3; clone_size: NA; d_call: TRBD1; cdr3_nt: TGTGCCAGCAGTGAAACAGGGGCTGATACGCAGTATTTT; cdr3_aa: CASSETGADTQYF
v_call: TRBV25-1; j_call: TRBJ1-2; clone_size: NA; d_call: NA; cdr3_nt: TGTGCCAGCAGTGAAGGGGGCCTTCGTTATGGCTACACCTTC; cdr3_aa: CASSEGGLRYGYTF
v_call: TRBV28; j_call: TRBJ2-1; clone_size: NA; d_call: NA; cdr3_nt: TGTGCCAGCAGTTTTAGTTCGGATGAGCAGTTCTTC; cdr3_aa: CASSFSSDEQFF
v_call: TRBV10-3; j_call: TRBJ2-6; clone_size: once; d_call: TRBD1; cdr3_nt: TGTGCCACCTCCAAGGGACAGGACTTCTCTGGGGCCAACGTCCTGACTTTC; cdr3_aa: CATSKGQDFSGANVLTF
v_call: TRBV10-3; j_call: TRBJ2-7; clone_size: NA; d_call: TRBD2; cdr3_nt: TGTGCCATCAGTGAGTCGACCCCGAGGGGCGGGAGGTTCTACGAGCAGTACTTC; cdr3_aa: CAISESTPRGGRFYEQYF
v_call: TRBV20-1; j_call: TRBJ2-1; clone_size: once; d_call: NA; cdr3_nt: TGCAGTGCTTGGTCCTACAATGAGCAGTTCTTC; cdr3_aa: CSAWSYNEQFF
v_call: TRBV6-5; j_call: TRBJ2-2; clone_size: once; d_call: NA; cdr3_nt: TGTGCCAGCAACGGCTTGACTTACACCGGGGAGCTGTTTTTT; cdr3_aa: CASNGLTYTGELFF
v_call: TRBV6-5; j_call: TRBJ1-2; clone_size: NA; d_call: NA; cdr3_nt: TGTGCCAGCAGATCGAGTCCAGGGGCAGTTTATGGCTACACCTTC; cdr3_aa: CASRSSPGAVYGYTF
v_call: TRBV4-1; j_call: TRBJ1-1; clone_size: once; d_call: NA; cdr3_nt: TGCGCCAGCAGCCAAGGAGCCCTAGGAGCTTTCTTT; cdr3_aa: CASSQGALGAFF
v_call: TRBV18; j_call: TRBJ1-2; clone_size: NA; d_call: TRBD1; cdr3_nt: TGTGCCAGCTCACCCGGGACAGTCTATGGCTACACCTTC; cdr3_aa: CASSPGTVYGYTF
v_call: TRBV28; j_call: TRBJ2-3; clone_size: NA; d_call: NA; cdr3_nt: TGTGCCAGCAATAGGAGCCCTAGCACAGATACGCAGTATTTT; cdr3_aa: CASNRSPSTDTQYF
v_call: TRBV6-2/TRBV6-3; j_call: TRBJ2-5; clone_size: NA; d_call: NA; cdr3_nt: TGTGCCAGCAGTTACTCAGACAGTGACTCAGGGACCCAGTACTTC; cdr3_aa: CASSYSDSDSGTQYF
v_call: TRBV6-2/TRBV6-3; j_call: TRBJ1-1; clone_size: NA; d_call: NA; cdr3_nt: TGTGCCAGCAGTTATTATACGGGGACTGAAGCTTTCTTT; cdr3_aa: CASSYYTGTEAFF
v_call: TRBV6-6; j_call: TRBJ1-4; clone_size: NA; d_call: NA; cdr3_nt: TGTGCCAGCAGTCGCTTCTCCGGGACTAATGAAAAACTGTTTTTT; cdr3_aa: CASSRFSGTNEKLFF
v_call: TRBV5-5; j_call: TRBJ2-5; clone_size: NA; d_call: NA; cdr3_nt: TGTGCCAGCAGCCATGCTACTAATCAAGAGACCCAGTACTTC; cdr3_aa: CASSHATNQETQYF
v_call: TRBV6-5; j_call: TRBJ1-2; clone_size: NA; d_call: NA; cdr3_nt: TGTGCCAGCAGACAGGAGGGGCCCTATGGCTACACCTTC; cdr3_aa: CASRQEGPYGYTF
v_call: TRBV10-1; j_call: TRBJ2-3; clone_size: NA; d_call: NA; cdr3_nt: TGCGCCAGCGGCCAGTGCCGACAGTACGCGTGCACAGATACGCAGTATTTT; cdr3_aa: CASGQCRQYACTDTQYF
v_call: TRBV6-2/TRBV6-3; j_call: TRBJ1-1; clone_size: NA; d_call: NA; cdr3_nt: TGTGCCAGCAGCGTCAGGGGCGGGTACACTGAAGCTTTCTTT; cdr3_aa: CASSVRGGYTEAFF
v_call: TRBV6-5; j_call: TRBJ1-4; clone_size: NA; d_call: NA; cdr3_nt: TGTGCCAGCAGTTACTCGTTGGCTGAAAAACTGTTTTTT; cdr3_aa: CASSYSLAEKLFF
v_call: TRBV9; j_call: TRBJ2-1; clone_size: NA; d_call: TRBD2; cdr3_nt: TGTGCCAGCAGCGTAGGGGTAGCGGGAGTGCAGTTCTTC; cdr3_aa: CASSVGVAGVQFF
v_call: TRBV5-1; j_call: TRBJ1-4; clone_size: NA; d_call: NA; cdr3_nt: TGCGCCAGCAGCTTGGGGGTGGGTTCAACTAATGAAAAACTGTTTTTT; cdr3_aa: CASSLGVGSTNEKLFF
v_call: TRBV11-2; j_call: TRBJ1-3; clone_size: NA; d_call: NA; cdr3_nt: TGTGCCAGCAGATCTCTGACAGGCGCCTCTGGAAACACCATATATTTT; cdr3_aa: CASRSLTGASGNTIYF
v_call: TRBV29-1; j_call: TRBJ1-1; clone_size: few; d_call: NA; cdr3_nt: TGCAGCGTCCTACAGGGCGGGGGGACTGAAGCTTTCTTT; cdr3_aa: CSVLQGGGTEAFF
v_call: TRBV19; j_call: TRBJ1-5; clone_size: NA; d_call: NA; cdr3_nt: TGTGCCAGTACCATCGTGGGGGGTCTCAATCAGCCCCAGCATTTT; cdr3_aa: CASTIVGGLNQPQHF
v_call: TRBV7-6; j_call: TRBJ2-2; clone_size: NA; d_call: NA; cdr3_nt: TGTGCCAGCAGCTTAGCGAAGCTCGTCACCGGGGAGCTGTTTTTT; cdr3_aa: CASSLAKLVTGELFF
v_call: TRBV10-1; j_call: TRBJ2-7; clone_size: few; d_call: NA; cdr3_nt: TGCGCCAGCAGTGAGGGGATATACCGTAAGGTGGATCGCACCTACGAGCAGTACTTC; cdr3_aa: CASSEGIYRKVDRTYEQYF
v_call: TRBV2; j_call: TRBJ1-1; clone_size: NA; d_call: TRBD1; cdr3_nt: TGTGCCAGCAGTGGCCAGGGGGCGGTCACTGAAGCTTTCTTT; cdr3_aa: CASSGQGAVTEAFF
v_call: TRBV5-1; j_call: TRBJ2-7; clone_size: NA; d_call: TRBD1; cdr3_nt: TGCGCCAGCAGCATCGCTATTCGACAGGGGGGAACCTACGAGCAGTACTTC; cdr3_aa: CASSIAIRQGGTYEQYF
v_call: TRBV7-2; j_call: TRBJ1-3; clone_size: NA; d_call: NA; cdr3_nt: TGTGCCAGCACCCCTGGGGGAAACACCATATATTTT; cdr3_aa: CASTPGGNTIYF
v_call: TRBV28; j_call: TRBJ1-5; clone_size: NA; d_call: TRBD1; cdr3_nt: TGTGCCAGCCCTCCGGGACAGGGGGCGACTCAGCCCCAGCATTTT; cdr3_aa: CASPPGQGATQPQHF
v_call: TRBV5-1; j_call: TRBJ2-1; clone_size: NA; d_call: NA; cdr3_nt: TGCGCCAGCAGCTTCCCCCTAGGGGATCCCAATGAGCAGTTCTTC; cdr3_aa: CASSFPLGDPNEQFF
v_call: TRBV19; j_call: TRBJ2-1; clone_size: NA; d_call: NA; cdr3_nt: TGTGCCAGTAGTATTATTGACTCCTACAATGAGCAGTTCTTC; cdr3_aa: CASSIIDSYNEQFF
v_call: TRBV5-1; j_call: TRBJ1-2; clone_size: NA; d_call: NA; cdr3_nt: TGCGCCAGCAGCCTAGACAGGACTCTCTATGGCTACACCTTC; cdr3_aa: CASSLDRTLYGYTF
v_call: TRBV7-2; j_call: TRBJ2-7; clone_size: NA; d_call: TRBD2; cdr3_nt: TGTGCCAGCAGCTTAGATTACGGGAGGGTTGAAGAGCAGTACTTC; cdr3_aa: CASSLDYGRVEEQYF
v_call: TRBV27; j_call: TRBJ1-6; clone_size: NA; d_call: TRBD1; cdr3_nt: TGTGCCAGCACCCCACTCGGACAGGGTGGTTCACCCCTCCACTTT; cdr3_aa: CASTPLGQGGSPLHF
v_call: TRBV19; j_call: TRBJ1-2; clone_size: NA; d_call: NA; cdr3_nt: TGTGCGCGGCCTCGACGGATCTATGGCTACACCTTC; cdr3_aa: CARPRRIYGYTF
v_call: TRBV28; j_call: TRBJ1-1; clone_size: NA; d_call: NA; cdr3_nt: TGTGCCAGCAGTCGATCCGGGTTTTGGCCCACTGAAGCTTTCTTT; cdr3_aa: CASSRSGFWPTEAFF
v_call: TRBV28; j_call: TRBJ2-7; clone_size: NA; d_call: NA; cdr3_nt: TGTGCCAGCAGTTTTGTCTTCGGGCTCTACGAGCAGTACTTC; cdr3_aa: CASSFVFGLYEQYF
v_call: TRBV24-1; j_call: TRBJ2-3; clone_size: NA; d_call: TRBD2; cdr3_nt: TGTGCCACCAGTGAGCTAGCGGGATCTTTAGATACGCAGTATTTT; cdr3_aa: CATSELAGSLDTQYF
v_call: TRBV5-5; j_call: TRBJ2-3; clone_size: NA; d_call: NA; cdr3_nt: TGTGCCAGCAGCTTGGAAGAGGGGGTAGATACGCAGTATTTT; cdr3_aa: CASSLEEGVDTQYF
v_call: TRBV27; j_call: TRBJ2-7; clone_size: NA; d_call: TRBD1; cdr3_nt: TGTGCCAGCACCACTCGGGACAGGGGAGGAGAGCAGTACTTC; cdr3_aa: CASTTRDRGGEQYF
v_call: TRBV5-1; j_call: TRBJ2-7; clone_size: NA; d_call: TRBD2; cdr3_nt: TGCGCCAGCAGATTCCGGGAGGGTCCCTACGAGCAGTACTTC; cdr3_aa: CASRFREGPYEQYF
v_call: TRBV5-1; j_call: TRBJ2-2; clone_size: few; d_call: TRBD2; cdr3_nt: TGCGCCAGCAGCTTCTTCGCGGGAGAAGGGGTCACCGGGGAGCTGTTTTTT; cdr3_aa: CASSFFAGEGVTGELFF
v_call: TRBV6-6; j_call: TRBJ2-7; clone_size: NA; d_call: NA; cdr3_nt: TGTGCCAGCAGTTACAGTGGGGGAGTGAGGGAGCAGTACTTC; cdr3_aa: CASSYSGGVREQYF
v_call: TRBV29-1; j_call: TRBJ1-3; clone_size: NA; d_call: NA; cdr3_nt: TGCAGCGCAAGGGGGGGAATCTCTGGAAACACCATATATTTT; cdr3_aa: CSARGGISGNTIYF
v_call: TRBV28; j_call: TRBJ1-1; clone_size: once; d_call: TRBD1; cdr3_nt: TGTGCCAGCAGTTTATACAAAACAGGGGCGAACACTGAAGCTTTCTTT; cdr3_aa: CASSLYKTGANTEAFF
v_call: TRBV6-1; j_call: TRBJ1-3; clone_size: NA; d_call: NA; cdr3_nt: TGTGCCAGCAGTGAAGTTTCCTCGCGGGGAAACACCATATATTTT; cdr3_aa: CASSEVSSRGNTIYF
v_call: TRBV24-1; j_call: TRBJ1-5; clone_size: NA; d_call: NA; cdr3_nt: TGTGCCACCAGCGGGGACCAAATTCAGCCCCAGCATTTT; cdr3_aa: CATSGDQIQPQHF
v_call: TRBV28; j_call: TRBJ1-5; clone_size: NA; d_call: NA; cdr3_nt: TGTGCCAGCAGTTTATTAGGAGGGACCCAGACTTCCCAGCATTTT; cdr3_aa: CASSLLGGTQTSQHF
v_call: TRBV27; j_call: TRBJ2-1; clone_size: NA; d_call: NA; cdr3_nt: TGTGCCAGCCTATTTGGACGTTCGCAGTTCTTC; cdr3_aa: CASLFGRSQFF
v_call: TRBV24-1; j_call: TRBJ2-3; clone_size: once; d_call: TRBD1; cdr3_nt: TGTGCCACCAGTGATTTGCAAGGACAGGGATGGACAGATACGCAGTATTTT; cdr3_aa: CATSDLQGQGWTDTQYF
v_call: TRBV6-1; j_call: TRBJ1-3; clone_size: NA; d_call: NA; cdr3_nt: TGTGCCAGCAGTGAAAACGGAAACACCATATATTTT; cdr3_aa: CASSENGNTIYF
v_call: TRBV12-5; j_call: TRBJ2-2; clone_size: once; d_call: TRBD2; cdr3_nt: TGTGCTAGTGGTTTGGTCCTACGGGGGGGGATTAACACCGGGGAGCTGTTTTTT; cdr3_aa: CASGLVLRGGINTGELFF